The rows below give T cell receptor beta chains drawn from one sample of a study of cytomegalovirus exposure and HLA in healthy donors. Generated by immunoSEQ multiplex PCR, the TCRdb table keeps only in-frame clones and is missing some. The data show 80,000 to 100,000 clones, roughly four fifths seen once. The sample taken for sequencing was PBMCs. The receptors stem from a man aged 35 to 55 in good health and CMV-seronegative. The CDR3 runs from the conserved cysteine through the conserved F or W. A D gene is named only where the DNA matches it firmly. Expanded clones get a size class; other rows say once, few or many, or leave the size out.

CDR3 protein	CDR3 DNA	J gene	clone size	D gene	V gene
CASGLAGSRLFF	TGTGCTAGTGGTTTGGCCGGGTCGCGCCTTTTCTTT	TRBJ1-1	-	-	TRBV12-5
CASGLGGQWGFAFF	TGTGCTAGTGGTTTGGGGGGACAATGGGGTTTCGCTTTCTTT	TRBJ1-1	-	-	TRBV12-5
CASSPSRQGGNTEAFF	TGTGCCAGCAGCCCCTCCCGACAGGGAGGGAACACTGAAGCTTTCTTT	TRBJ1-1	few	TRBD1	TRBV7-3
CAWNWGTQSPLHF	TGTGCCTGGAATTGGGGGACTCAATCACCCCTCCACTTT	TRBJ1-6	-	-	TRBV30
CASSVDGANSPLHF	TGTGCCAGCAGCGTAGACGGTGCCAATTCACCCCTCCACTTT	TRBJ1-6	-	-	TRBV9
CASTAPREANTGELFF	TGCGCCAGCACGGCGCCTCGGGAGGCGAACACCGGGGAGCTGTTTTTT	TRBJ2-2	-	TRBD2	TRBV5-1
CASSRGYQETQYF	TGTGCCAGCAGTCGGGGATACCAAGAGACCCAGTACTTC	TRBJ2-5	-	-	TRBV6-5
CASSQEGAVNTDTQYF	TGCGCCAGCAGCCAAGAGGGAGCGGTTAACACAGATACGCAGTATTTT	TRBJ2-3	-	-	TRBV4-3
CAIRGAGGPYGYTF	TGTGCCATCAGGGGGGCAGGGGGTCCCTATGGCTACACCTTC	TRBJ1-2	-	TRBD1	TRBV10-3
CASSLAGYYGYTF	TGTGCCAGCAGTCTTGCGGGGTACTATGGCTACACCTTC	TRBJ1-2	few	-	TRBV6-5
CASSIPQVPDGYTF	TGTGCCAGTAGTATCCCACAGGTACCTGATGGCTACACCTTC	TRBJ1-2	-	-	TRBV19
CASSYAGFQETQYF	TGTGCCAGCAGTTACGCCGGGTTCCAAGAGACCCAGTACTTC	TRBJ2-5	-	-	TRBV6-6
CASSGGGVGTQYF	TGTGCCAGCAGCGGGGGCGGAGTAGGAACCCAGTACTTC	TRBJ2-5	-	-	TRBV7-3